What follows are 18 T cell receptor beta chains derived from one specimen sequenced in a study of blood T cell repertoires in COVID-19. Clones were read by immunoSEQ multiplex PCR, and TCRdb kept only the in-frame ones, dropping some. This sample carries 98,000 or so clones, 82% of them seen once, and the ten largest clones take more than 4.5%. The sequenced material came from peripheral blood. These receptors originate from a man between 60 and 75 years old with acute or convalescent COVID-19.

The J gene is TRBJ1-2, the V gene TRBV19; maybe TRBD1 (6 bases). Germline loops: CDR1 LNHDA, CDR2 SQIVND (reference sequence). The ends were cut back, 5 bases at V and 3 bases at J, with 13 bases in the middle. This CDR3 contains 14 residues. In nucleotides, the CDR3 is TGTGCCAGTAGTGCCCTGACAGGTTACTATGGCTACACCTTC. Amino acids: CASSALTGYYGYTF.

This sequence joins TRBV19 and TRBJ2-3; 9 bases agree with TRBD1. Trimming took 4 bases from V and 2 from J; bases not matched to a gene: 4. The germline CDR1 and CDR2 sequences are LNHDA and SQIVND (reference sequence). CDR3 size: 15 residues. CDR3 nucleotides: TGTGCCAGTAGTACCCGGACAGGGGACACAGATACGCAGTATTTT. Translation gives CASSTRTGDTDTQYF.

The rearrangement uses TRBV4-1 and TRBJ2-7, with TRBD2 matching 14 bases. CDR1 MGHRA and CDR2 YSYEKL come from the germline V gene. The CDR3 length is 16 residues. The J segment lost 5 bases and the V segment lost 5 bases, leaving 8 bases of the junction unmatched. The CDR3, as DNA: TGCGCCAGCAGCTCTCTAGGACTAGCGGGAGGCCACGAGCAGTACTTC. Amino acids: CASSSLGLAGGHEQYF.

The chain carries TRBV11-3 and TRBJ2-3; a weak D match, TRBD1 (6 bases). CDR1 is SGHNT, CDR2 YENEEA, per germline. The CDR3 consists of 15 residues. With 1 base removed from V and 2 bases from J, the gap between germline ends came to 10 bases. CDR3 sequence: CASSLAGTTTDTQYF. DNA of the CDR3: TGTGCCAGCAGCTTAGCCGGGACAACCACAGATACGCAGTATTTT.

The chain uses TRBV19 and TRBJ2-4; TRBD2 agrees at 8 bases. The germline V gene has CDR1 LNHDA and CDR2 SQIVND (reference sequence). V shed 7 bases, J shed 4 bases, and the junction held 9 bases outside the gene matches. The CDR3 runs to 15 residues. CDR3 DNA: TGTGCCAGTAACCCCGGGACTAGGTCTAAAAACATTCAGTACTTC. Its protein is CASNPGTRSKNIQYF.

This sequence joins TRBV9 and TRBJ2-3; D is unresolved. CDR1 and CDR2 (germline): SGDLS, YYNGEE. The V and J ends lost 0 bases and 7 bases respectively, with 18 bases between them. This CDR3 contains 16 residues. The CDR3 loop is CASSVGIEALLYTQYF. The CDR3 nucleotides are TGTGCCAGCAGCGTAGGGATTGAGGCCCTCCTCTATACGCAGTATTTT.

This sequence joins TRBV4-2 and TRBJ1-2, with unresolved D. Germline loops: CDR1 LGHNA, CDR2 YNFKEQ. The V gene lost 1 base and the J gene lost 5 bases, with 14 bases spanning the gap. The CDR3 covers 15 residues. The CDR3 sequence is CASSQGAWTGYGYTF. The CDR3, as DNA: TGTGCCAGCAGCCAAGGGGCATGGACGGGGTATGGCTACACCTTC.

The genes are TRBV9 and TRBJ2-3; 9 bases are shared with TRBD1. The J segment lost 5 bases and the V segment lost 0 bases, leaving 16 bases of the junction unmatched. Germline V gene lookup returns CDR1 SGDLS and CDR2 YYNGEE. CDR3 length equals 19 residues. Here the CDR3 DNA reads TGTGCCAGCAGCGTAGGTGCCGGGACAGGGATGAGGGGAGGAGATACGCAGTATTTT. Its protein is CASSVGAGTGMRGGDTQYF.

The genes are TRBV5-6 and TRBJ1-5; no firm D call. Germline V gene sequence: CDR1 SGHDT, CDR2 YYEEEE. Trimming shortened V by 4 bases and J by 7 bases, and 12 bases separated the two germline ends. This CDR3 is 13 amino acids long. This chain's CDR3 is CASSAGLDQPQHF. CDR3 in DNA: TGTGCCAGCAGCGCAGGTCTCGACCAGCCCCAGCATTTT.

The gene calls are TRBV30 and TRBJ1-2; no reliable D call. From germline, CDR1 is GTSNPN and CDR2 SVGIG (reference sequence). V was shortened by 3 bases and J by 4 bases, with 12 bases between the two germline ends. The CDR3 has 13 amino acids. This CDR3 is CAWSSGPRYGYTF. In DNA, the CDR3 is TGTGCCTGGAGCTCCGGTCCACGCTATGGCTACACCTTC.

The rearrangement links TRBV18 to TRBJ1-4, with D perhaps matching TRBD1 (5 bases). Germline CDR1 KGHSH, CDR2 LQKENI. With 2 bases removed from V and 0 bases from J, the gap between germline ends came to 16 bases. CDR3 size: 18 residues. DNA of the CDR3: TGTGCCAGCTCACCAACTGGAAATCTAGGGGCAACTAATGAAAAACTGTTTTTT. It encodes CASSPTGNLGATNEKLFF.

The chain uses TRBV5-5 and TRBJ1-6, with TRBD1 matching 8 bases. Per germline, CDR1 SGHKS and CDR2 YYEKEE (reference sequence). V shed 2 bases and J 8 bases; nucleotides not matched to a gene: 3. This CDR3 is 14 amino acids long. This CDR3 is CASSFGQGYSPLHF. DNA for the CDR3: TGTGCCAGCAGCTTCGGACAGGGTTATTCACCCCTCCACTTT.

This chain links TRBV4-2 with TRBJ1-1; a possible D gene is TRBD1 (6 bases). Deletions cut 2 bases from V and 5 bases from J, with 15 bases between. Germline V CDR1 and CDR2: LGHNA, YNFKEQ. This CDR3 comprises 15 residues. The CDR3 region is CASSQFGGGRTEAFF. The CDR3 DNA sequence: TGTGCCAGCAGCCAATTCGGGGGCGGGAGGACTGAAGCTTTCTTT.

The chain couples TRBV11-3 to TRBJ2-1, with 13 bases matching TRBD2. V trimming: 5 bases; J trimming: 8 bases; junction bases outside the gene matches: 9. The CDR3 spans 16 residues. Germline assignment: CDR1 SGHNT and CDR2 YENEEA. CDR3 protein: CASSASTSGGAHEQFF. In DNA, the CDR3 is TGTGCCAGCAGCGCTAGTACTAGCGGGGGGGCACATGAGCAGTTCTTC.

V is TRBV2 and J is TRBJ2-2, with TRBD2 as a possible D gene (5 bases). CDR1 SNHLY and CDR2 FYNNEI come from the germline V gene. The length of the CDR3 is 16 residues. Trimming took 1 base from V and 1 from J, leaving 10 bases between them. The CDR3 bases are TGTGCCAGCAGTGAAGTGTCCAGCGGGAACACCGGGGAGCTGTTTTTT. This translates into CASSEVSSGNTGELFF.

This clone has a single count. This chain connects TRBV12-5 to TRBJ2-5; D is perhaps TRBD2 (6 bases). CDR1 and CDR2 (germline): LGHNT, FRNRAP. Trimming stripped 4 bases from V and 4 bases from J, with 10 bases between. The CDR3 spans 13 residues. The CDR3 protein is CASGSDYPETQYF. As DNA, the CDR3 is TGTGCTAGTGGTTCGGACTACCCAGAGACCCAGTACTTC.

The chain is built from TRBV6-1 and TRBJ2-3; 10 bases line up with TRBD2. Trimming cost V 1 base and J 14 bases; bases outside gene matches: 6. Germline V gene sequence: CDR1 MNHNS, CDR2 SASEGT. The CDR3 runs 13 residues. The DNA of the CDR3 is TGTGCCAGCAGTGAAGGACTAGCGGGCTTAGGGTATTTT. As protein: CASSEGLAGLGYF.

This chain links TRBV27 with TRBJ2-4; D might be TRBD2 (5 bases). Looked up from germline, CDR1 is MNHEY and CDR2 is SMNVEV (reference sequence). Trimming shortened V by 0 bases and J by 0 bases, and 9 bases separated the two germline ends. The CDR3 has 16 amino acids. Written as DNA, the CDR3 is TGTGCCAGCAGTTTATCGGGGAGCTTAGCCAAAAACATTCAGTACTTC. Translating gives CASSLSGSLAKNIQYF.